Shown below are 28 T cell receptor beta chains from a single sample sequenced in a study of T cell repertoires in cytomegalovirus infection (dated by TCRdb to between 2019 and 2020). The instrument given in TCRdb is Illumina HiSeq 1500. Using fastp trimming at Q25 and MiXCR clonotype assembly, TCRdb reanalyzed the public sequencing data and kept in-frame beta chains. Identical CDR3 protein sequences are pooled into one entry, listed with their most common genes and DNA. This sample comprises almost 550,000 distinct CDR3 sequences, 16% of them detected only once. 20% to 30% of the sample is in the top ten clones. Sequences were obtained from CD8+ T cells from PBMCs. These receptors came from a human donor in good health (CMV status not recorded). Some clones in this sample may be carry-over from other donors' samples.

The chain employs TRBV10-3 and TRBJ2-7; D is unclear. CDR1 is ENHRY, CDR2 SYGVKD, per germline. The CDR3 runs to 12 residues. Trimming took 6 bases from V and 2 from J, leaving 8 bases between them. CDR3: CAIRDPAYEQYF. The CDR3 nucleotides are TGTGCCATCAGGGACCCAGCCTACGAGCAGTACTTC.

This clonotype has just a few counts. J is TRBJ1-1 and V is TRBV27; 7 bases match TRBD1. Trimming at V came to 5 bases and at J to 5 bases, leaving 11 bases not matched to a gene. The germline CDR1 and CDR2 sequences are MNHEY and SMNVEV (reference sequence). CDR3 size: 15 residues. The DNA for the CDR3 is TGTGCCAGCAGTCCCATACCACAGGGGAGGACTGAAGCTTTCTTT. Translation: CASSPIPQGRTEAFF.

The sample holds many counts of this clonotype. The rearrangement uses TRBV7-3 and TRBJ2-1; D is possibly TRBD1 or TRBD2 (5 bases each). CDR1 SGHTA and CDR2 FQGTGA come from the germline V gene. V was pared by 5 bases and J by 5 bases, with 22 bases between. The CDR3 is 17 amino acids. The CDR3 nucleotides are TGTGCCAGCAGCCTAGAGGGGCTAGTGGTAGGGCACAATGAGCAGTTCTTC. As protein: CASSLEGLVVGHNEQFF.

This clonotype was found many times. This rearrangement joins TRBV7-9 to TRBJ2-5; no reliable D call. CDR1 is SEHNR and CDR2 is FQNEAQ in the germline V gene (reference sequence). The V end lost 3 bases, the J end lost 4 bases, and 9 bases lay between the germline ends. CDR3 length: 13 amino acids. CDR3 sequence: CASSLNTRETQYF. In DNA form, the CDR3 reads TGTGCCAGCAGCTTGAATACCCGAGAGACCCAGTACTTC. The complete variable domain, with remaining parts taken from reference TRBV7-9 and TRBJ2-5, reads DTGVSQNPRHKITKRGQNVTFRCDPISEHNRLYWYRQTLGQGPEFLTYFQNEAQLEKSRLLSDRFSAERPKGSFSTLEIQRTEQGDSAMYLCASSLNTRETQYFGPGTRLLVL.

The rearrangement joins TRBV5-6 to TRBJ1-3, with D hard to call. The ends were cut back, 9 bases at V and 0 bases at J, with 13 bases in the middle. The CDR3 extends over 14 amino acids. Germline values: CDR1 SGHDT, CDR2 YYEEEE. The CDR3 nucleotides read TGTGCCAAGAGGCAGCTAAACTCTGGAAACACCATATATTTT. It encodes CAKRQLNSGNTIYF.

The CDR3 DNA follows: TGTGCCAGCAGCCGGGACGGATTCTATGGCTACACCTTC. As protein: CASSRDGFYGYTF. This sequence joins TRBV6-1 and TRBJ1-2; D perhaps matches TRBD1 (5 bases). V was pared by 6 bases and J by 4 bases, with 12 bases between. Germline V CDR1 and CDR2: MNHNS, SASEGT. This CDR3 spans 13 amino acids.

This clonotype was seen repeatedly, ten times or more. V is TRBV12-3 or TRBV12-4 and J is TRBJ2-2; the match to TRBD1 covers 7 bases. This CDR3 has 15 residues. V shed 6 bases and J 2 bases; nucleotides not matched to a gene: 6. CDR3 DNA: TGTGCCAGCAGCCCCAGGACAGGAAACACCGGGGAGCTGTTTTTT. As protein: CASSPRTGNTGELFF.

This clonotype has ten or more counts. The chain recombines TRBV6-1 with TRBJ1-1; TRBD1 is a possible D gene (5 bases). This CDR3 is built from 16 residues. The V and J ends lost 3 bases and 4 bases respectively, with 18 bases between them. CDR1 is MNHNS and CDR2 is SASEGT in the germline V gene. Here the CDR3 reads CASSDGTVRLLTEAFF. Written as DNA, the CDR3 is TGTGCCAGCAGTGACGGGACCGTGCGACTGCTCACTGAAGCTTTCTTT.

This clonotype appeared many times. The chain's CDR3 is CASSAMSGRRSYEQYF. CDR3 nucleotides: TGTGCCAGCAGCGCCATGAGCGGGAGGCGATCCTACGAGCAGTACTTC. The chain links TRBV7-2 to TRBJ2-7, with 9 bases aligning to TRBD2. The length of the CDR3 is 16 residues. Germline-derived CDR1 and CDR2 are SGHTA and FQGNSA. V lost 5 bases and J lost 1; bases outside the gene matches: 9.

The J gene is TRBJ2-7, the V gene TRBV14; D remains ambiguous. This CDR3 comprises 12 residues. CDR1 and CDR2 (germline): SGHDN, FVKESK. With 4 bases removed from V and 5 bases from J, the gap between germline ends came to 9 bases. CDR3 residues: CASSPLHNEQYF. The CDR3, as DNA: TGTGCCAGCAGCCCGCTTCACAACGAGCAGTACTTC.

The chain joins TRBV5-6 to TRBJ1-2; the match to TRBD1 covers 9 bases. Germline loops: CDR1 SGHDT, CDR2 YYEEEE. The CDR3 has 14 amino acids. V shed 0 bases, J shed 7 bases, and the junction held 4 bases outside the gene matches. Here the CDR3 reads CASSLATGGIGYTF. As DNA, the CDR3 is TGTGCCAGCAGCTTGGCTACAGGGGGCATTGGCTACACCTTC.

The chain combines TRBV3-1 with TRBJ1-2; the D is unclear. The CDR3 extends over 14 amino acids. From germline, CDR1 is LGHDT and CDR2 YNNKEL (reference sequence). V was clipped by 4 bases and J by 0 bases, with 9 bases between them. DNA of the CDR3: TGTGCCAGCAGCCCTCTTTTCGCTAACTATGGCTACACCTTC. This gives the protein CASSPLFANYGYTF.

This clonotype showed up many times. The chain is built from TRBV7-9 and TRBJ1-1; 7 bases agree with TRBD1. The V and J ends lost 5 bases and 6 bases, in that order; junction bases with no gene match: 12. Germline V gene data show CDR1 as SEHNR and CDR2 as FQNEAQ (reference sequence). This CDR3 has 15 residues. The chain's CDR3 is CASSIRGGDKAEAFF. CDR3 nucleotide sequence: TGTGCCAGCAGCATACGAGGGGGCGATAAGGCTGAAGCTTTCTTT.

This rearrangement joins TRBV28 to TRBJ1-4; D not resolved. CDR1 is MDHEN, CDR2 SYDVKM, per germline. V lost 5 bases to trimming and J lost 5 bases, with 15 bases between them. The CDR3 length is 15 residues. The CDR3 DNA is TGTGCCAGCAGTCCGATCCCCCAGCCAAATGAAAAACTGTTTTTT. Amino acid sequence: CASSPIPQPNEKLFF.

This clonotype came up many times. This CDR3 reads CASSARDRGGYEQYF. Written as DNA, the CDR3 is TGTGCCAGCAGTGCGCGGGACAGGGGAGGGTACGAGCAGTACTTC. J is TRBJ2-7 and V is TRBV6-5; the match to TRBD1 covers 10 bases. The V gene end was trimmed by 5 bases and the J gene end by 4 bases; junction bases not matched to a gene: 8. The germline CDR1 and CDR2 sequences are MNHEY and SVGAGI. The CDR3 sequence is 15 residues long.

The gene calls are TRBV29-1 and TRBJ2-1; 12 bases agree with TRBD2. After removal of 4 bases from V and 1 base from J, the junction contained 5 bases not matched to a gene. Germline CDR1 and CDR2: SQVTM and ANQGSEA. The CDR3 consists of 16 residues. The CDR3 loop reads CSVVASGGASYNEQFF. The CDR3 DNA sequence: TGCAGCGTTGTGGCTAGCGGGGGGGCGTCCTACAATGAGCAGTTCTTC.

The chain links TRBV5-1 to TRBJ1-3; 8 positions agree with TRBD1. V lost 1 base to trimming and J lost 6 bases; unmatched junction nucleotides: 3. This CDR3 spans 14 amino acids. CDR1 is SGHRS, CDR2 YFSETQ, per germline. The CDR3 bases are TGCGCCAGCAGCTTGAACAGGGGGTCAAACACCATATATTTT. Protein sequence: CASSLNRGSNTIYF.

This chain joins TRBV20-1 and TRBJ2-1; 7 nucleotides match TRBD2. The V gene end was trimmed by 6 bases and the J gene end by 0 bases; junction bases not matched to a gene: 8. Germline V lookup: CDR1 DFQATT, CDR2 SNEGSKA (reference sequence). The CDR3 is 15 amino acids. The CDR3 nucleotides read TGCAGTGCGATGGAGGTAGCGGGCTCCTACAATGAGCAGTTCTTC. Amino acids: CSAMEVAGSYNEQFF.

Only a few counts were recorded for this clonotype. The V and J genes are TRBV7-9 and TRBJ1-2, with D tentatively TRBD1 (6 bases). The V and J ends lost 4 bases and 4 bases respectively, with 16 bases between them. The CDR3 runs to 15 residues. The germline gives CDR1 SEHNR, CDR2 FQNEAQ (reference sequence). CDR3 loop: CASSSGSLGAYGYTF. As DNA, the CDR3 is TGTGCCAGCAGCTCCGGATCCCTGGGGGCCTATGGCTACACCTTC. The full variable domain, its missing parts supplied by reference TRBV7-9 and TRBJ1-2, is DTGVSQNPRHKITKRGQNVTFRCDPISEHNRLYWYRQTLGQGPEFLTYFQNEAQLEKSRLLSDRFSAERPKGSFSTLEIQRTEQGDSAMYLCASSSGSLGAYGYTFGSGTRLTVV.

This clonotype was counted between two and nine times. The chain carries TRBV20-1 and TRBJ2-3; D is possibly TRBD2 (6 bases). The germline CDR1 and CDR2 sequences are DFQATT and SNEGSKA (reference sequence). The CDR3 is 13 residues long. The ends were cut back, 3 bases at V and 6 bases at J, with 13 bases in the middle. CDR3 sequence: CSASDGSADTQYF. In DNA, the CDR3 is TGCAGTGCTAGCGACGGGAGTGCCGATACGCAGTATTTT.

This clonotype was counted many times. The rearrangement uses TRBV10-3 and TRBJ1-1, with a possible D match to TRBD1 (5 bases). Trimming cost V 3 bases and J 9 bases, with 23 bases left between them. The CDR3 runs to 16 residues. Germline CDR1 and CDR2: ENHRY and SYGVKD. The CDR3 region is CAISEAGEKGDGKAFF. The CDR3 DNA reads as TGTGCCATCAGTGAAGCGGGGGAAAAAGGGGACGGAAAAGCTTTCTTT.

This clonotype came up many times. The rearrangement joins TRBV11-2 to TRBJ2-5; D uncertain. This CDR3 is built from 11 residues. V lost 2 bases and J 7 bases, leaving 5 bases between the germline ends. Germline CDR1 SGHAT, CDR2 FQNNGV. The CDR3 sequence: CASSLLATQYF. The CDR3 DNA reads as TGTGCCAGCAGCTTATTGGCGACCCAGTACTTC. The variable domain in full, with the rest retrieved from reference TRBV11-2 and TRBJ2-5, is EAGVAQSPRYKIIEKRQSVAFWCNPISGHATLYWYQQILGQGPKLLIQFQNNGVVDDSQLPKDRFSAERLKGVDSTLKIQPAKLEDSAVYLCASSLLATQYFGPGTRLLVL.

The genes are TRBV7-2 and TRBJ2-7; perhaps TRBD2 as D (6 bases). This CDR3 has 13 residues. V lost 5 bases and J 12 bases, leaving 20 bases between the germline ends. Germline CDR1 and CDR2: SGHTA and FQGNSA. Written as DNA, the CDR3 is TGTGCCAGCAGCGCGGAGGGCTTCCACGAGACGTACTTC. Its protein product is CASSAEGFHETYF.

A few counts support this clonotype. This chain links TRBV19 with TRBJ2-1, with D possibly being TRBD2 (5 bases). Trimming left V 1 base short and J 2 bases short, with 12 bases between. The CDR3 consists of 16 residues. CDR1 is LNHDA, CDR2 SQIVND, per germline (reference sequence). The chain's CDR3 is CASSIAEGVPYNEQFF. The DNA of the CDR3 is TGTGCCAGTAGTATAGCAGAGGGAGTCCCCTACAATGAGCAGTTCTTC.

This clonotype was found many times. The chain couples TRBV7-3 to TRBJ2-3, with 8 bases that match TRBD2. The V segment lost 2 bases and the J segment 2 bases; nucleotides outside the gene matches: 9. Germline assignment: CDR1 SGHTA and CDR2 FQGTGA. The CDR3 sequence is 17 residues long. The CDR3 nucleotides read TGTGCCAGCAGCTTAGGGTGGGGCGGGGGGACCACAGATACGCAGTATTTT. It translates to CASSLGWGGGTTDTQYF.

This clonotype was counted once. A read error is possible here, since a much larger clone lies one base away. Here the CDR3 reads CANSFYFPRGSTGAYEQYF. The CDR3 coding sequence is TGTGCCAACAGCTTCTACTTCCCGCGGGGTTCGACAGGTGCCTACGAGCAGTACTTC. The chain combines TRBV11-2 with TRBJ2-7; D assignment may be TRBD1 or TRBD2 (6 bases each). Germline loops: CDR1 SGHAT, CDR2 FQNNGV. This CDR3 spans 19 amino acids.

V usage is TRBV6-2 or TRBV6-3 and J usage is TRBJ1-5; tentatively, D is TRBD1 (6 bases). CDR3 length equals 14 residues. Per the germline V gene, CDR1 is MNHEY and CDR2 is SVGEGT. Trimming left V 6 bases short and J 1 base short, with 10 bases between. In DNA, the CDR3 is TGTGCCAGCAGCAACGACAGGAGCAATCAGCCCCAGCATTTT. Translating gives CASSNDRSNQPQHF.

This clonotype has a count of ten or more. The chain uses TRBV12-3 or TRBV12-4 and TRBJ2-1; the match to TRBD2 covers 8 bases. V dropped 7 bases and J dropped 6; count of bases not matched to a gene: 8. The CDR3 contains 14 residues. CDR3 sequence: CASTELAVFNEQFF. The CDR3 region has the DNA TGTGCCAGCACGGAACTAGCGGTTTTCAATGAGCAGTTCTTC.